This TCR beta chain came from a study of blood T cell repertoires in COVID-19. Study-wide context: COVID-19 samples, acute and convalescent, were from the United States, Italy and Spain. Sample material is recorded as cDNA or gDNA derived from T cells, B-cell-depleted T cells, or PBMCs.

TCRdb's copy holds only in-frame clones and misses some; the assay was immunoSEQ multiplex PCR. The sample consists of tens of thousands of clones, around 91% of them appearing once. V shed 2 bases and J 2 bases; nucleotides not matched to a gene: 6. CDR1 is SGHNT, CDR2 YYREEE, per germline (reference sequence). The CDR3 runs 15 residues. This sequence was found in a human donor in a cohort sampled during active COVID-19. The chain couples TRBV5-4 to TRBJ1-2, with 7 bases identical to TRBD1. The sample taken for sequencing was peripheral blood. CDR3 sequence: CASSFPTGANYGYTF. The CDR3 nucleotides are TGTGCCAGCAGCTTTCCAACAGGGGCAAACTATGGCTACACCTTC.